This is a list of T cell receptor beta chains from one sample in a study of CD8 T cells in Susac syndrome. TCRdb itself ran the immunoSEQ multiplex PCR reads through MiXCR, one entry per CDR3 protein. The table records approximately 65,000 distinct CDR3 sequences, around nine tenths of them present only once. The specimen was CD8+ T cells from PBMCs. The receptors come from a human donor in good health. CDR3s include the opening cysteine and the closing phenylalanine or tryptophan. D genes are given only for firm matches. Size tells how often a clone was seen (once, few, many) or the class of an expanded clone, and some rows leave it out.

d_gene,v_gene,j_gene,abundance,CDR3aa,CDR3nt
NA,TRBV5-4,TRBJ2-7,NA,CASSLGDTSYEQYF,TGTGCCAGCAGTCTGGGGGACACTTCCTACGAGCAGTACTTC
NA,TRBV2,TRBJ1-2,NA,CASTRPGVNYGYTF,TGTGCCAGCACCCGGCCAGGGGTTAACTATGGCTACACCTTC
TRBD1,TRBV5-1,TRBJ1-2,NA,CASSPGTGAWDYGYTF,TGCGCCAGCAGCCCAGGGACAGGGGCATGGGACTATGGCTACACCTTC
TRBD1,TRBV12-3/TRBV12-4,TRBJ2-2,NA,CASSTGGDLFF,TGTGCCAGCAGTACAGGGGGCGATCTGTTTTTT
NA,TRBV7-2,TRBJ1-4,once,CASSMGPNEKLFF,TGTGCCAGCAGTATGGGCCCGAATGAAAAACTGTTTTTT
TRBD1,TRBV27,TRBJ1-1,NA,CASTEGQGGTEAFF,TGTGCCAGCACCGAAGGACAGGGTGGCACTGAAGCTTTCTTT
NA,TRBV7-2,TRBJ1-4,NA,CASSLGRINEKLFF,TGTGCCAGCAGCTTAGGACGGATTAATGAAAAACTGTTTTTT
NA,TRBV5-1,TRBJ1-1,once,CASSLLMNTEAFF,TGCGCCAGCAGCCTGTTAATGAACACTGAAGCTTTCTTT
NA,TRBV2,TRBJ2-3,NA,CASGGSSDTQYF,TGTGCCAGCGGGGGGTCGTCAGATACGCAGTATTTT
NA,TRBV7-8,TRBJ1-4,NA,CASSPPALATNEKLFF,TGTGCCAGCAGCCCGCCGGCCCTGGCAACTAATGAAAAACTGTTTTTT
TRBD2,TRBV19,TRBJ2-5,NA,CASSPSGETQYF,TGTGCCAGTAGTCCTAGCGGAGAGACCCAGTACTTC
NA,TRBV5-6,TRBJ2-7,NA,CASSLGLRSYEQYF,TGTGCCAGCAGCTTGGGACTGCGCTCCTACGAGCAGTACTTC
NA,TRBV10-3,TRBJ2-7,NA,CATGAQGNPYEQYF,TGTGCCACGGGGGCACAGGGAAACCCTTACGAGCAGTACTTC
NA,TRBV13,TRBJ2-7,NA,CASSQREEQYF,TGTGCCAGCAGCCAACGGGAAGAGCAGTACTTC
TRBD2,TRBV4-2,TRBJ2-2,NA,CASSAFLADTGELFF,TGTGCCAGCAGCGCCTTCCTAGCGGACACCGGGGAGCTGTTTTTT
NA,TRBV7-9,TRBJ1-6,NA,CASSKDNSPLHF,TGTGCCAGCAGCAAAGATAATTCACCCCTCCACTTT
NA,TRBV5-5,TRBJ1-4,NA,CASSLERGPSWEKLFF,TGTGCCAGCAGCCTCGAGCGGGGCCCAAGTTGGGAAAAACTGTTTTTT